These 30 T cell receptor beta chains originate from one sample sequenced in a study of shared clonotypes between healthy human individuals. Libraries were prepared by immunoSEQ multiplex PCR; TCRdb keeps only in-frame clonotypes and omits some of them. This table has about 1.1 million clones, approximately 78% appearing once. The sample consisted of memory CD4+ T cells from PBMCs. Subset defined: CD45RA-negative fraction. Receptor source: a man between 18 and 35 years old in good health. Some clones in this sample may be carry-over from other donors' samples.

This clone has just a few counts. The chain uses TRBV4-2 and TRBJ2-7; D gene ambiguous. The V end lost 0 bases, the J end lost 3 bases, and 12 bases lay between the germline ends. The CDR3 is 15 residues long. CDR1 and CDR2 (germline): LGHNA, YNFKEQ. CDR3 region: CASSQEVIGFYEQYF. The CDR3 nucleotides read TGTGCCAGCAGCCAAGAGGTAATAGGGTTCTACGAGCAGTACTTC.

CDR3 DNA: TGTGCCAGCAGCTTAGAGGGCCTGCGGGGCGGCAATGAGCAGTTCTTC. This encodes CASSLEGLRGGNEQFF. The rearrangement links TRBV7-2 to TRBJ2-1; D is perhaps TRBD2 (6 bases). Germline V gives CDR1 SGHTA, CDR2 FQGNSA. The CDR3 spans 16 residues. Trimming left V 1 base short and J 6 bases short, with 16 bases between.

The chain employs TRBV19 and TRBJ2-2; 9 positions agree with TRBD2. This CDR3 is 15 amino acids long. The V gene end was trimmed by 5 bases and the J gene end by 4 bases; junction bases not matched to a gene: 5. The germline CDR1 and CDR2 sequences are LNHDA and SQIVND (reference sequence). CDR3 DNA: TGTGCCAGTAGTCCAGCGGGAGGCTTCACCGGGGAGCTGTTTTTT. It specifies CASSPAGGFTGELFF.

This sequence joins TRBV5-1 and TRBJ1-1, with TRBD1 identical over 9 bases. The length of the CDR3 is 16 residues. Looked up from germline, CDR1 is SGHRS and CDR2 is YFSETQ. The J segment lost 3 bases and the V segment lost 4 bases, leaving 10 bases of the junction unmatched. The CDR3 DNA reads TGCGCCAGCAGCGAAACCGGGACAGGGTGGGACACTGAAGCTTTCTTT. Residues: CASSETGTGWDTEAFF.

The chain couples TRBV25-1 to TRBJ1-4, with D perhaps TRBD1 (6 bases). Between the trimmed V and J ends, which lost 5 bases and 3 bases, there was a span of 13 bases. Germline CDR1 MGHDK, CDR2 SYGVNS. This CDR3 is 15 amino acids long. Here the CDR3 DNA reads TGTGCCAGCAGTTCGGGGAGGGGGTCTAATGAAAAACTGTTTTTT. Its protein product is CASSSGRGSNEKLFF.

The DNA of the CDR3 is TGTGCCATCAGTGAGTCTGTAGCGCGGATGGAAAAACTGTTTTTT. It translates to CAISESVARMEKLFF. This chain links TRBV10-3 with TRBJ1-4; no firm D call. V lost 0 bases and J 8 bases, leaving 13 bases between the germline ends. CDR3 length equals 15 residues. CDR1 is ENHRY and CDR2 is SYGVKD in the germline V gene.

This clone was detected once. The chain recombines TRBV27 with TRBJ2-3; D is uncertain. CDR3 size: 14 residues. V was trimmed by 6 bases and J by 2 bases, leaving 12 bases between them. Germline V gene sequence: CDR1 MNHEY, CDR2 SMNVEV (reference sequence). CDR3 sequence (DNA): TGTGCCAGCAGCCATGCTGCGTACACAGATACGCAGTATTTT. Translation: CASSHAAYTDTQYF.

V and J are TRBV6-1 and TRBJ1-5; weak D call: TRBD1 (5 bases). Germline CDR1 reads MNHNS; CDR2 reads SASEGT. The CDR3 is 14 amino acids. The germline V and J ends were trimmed by 5 bases and 4 bases, with 12 bases remaining between them. The CDR3 loop is CASSLRDPNQPQHF. CDR3 nucleotides: TGTGCCAGCAGTCTACGGGACCCAAATCAGCCCCAGCATTTT.

This rearrangement joins TRBV18 to TRBJ2-7; maybe TRBD2 (5 bases). The germline V gene has CDR1 KGHSH and CDR2 LQKENI. This CDR3 region has 15 residues. Between the trimmed V and J ends, which lost 3 bases and 3 bases, there was a span of 15 bases. This CDR3 reads CASSPYSGEGYEQYF. DNA of the CDR3: TGTGCCAGCTCACCCTACAGCGGTGAGGGCTACGAGCAGTACTTC.

The chain recombines TRBV5-1 with TRBJ1-2; 10 bases fit TRBD1. The CDR3 has 16 amino acids. V shed 1 base, J shed 5 bases, and the junction held 8 bases outside the gene matches. Germline-derived CDR1 and CDR2 are SGHRS and YFSETQ. For the CDR3, the DNA is TGCGCCAGCAGCTTGCTACCCCCGGGACAGGGGTATGGCTACACCTTC. This encodes CASSLLPPGQGYGYTF. The full variable domain, completed using reference TRBV5-1 and TRBJ1-2, is KAGVTQTPRYLIKTRGQQVTLSCSPISGHRSVSWYQQTPGQGLQFLFEYFSETQRNKGNFPGRFSGRQFSNSRSEMNVSTLELGDSALYLCASSLLPPGQGYGYTFGSGTRLTVV.

V is TRBV28 and J is TRBJ1-1, with TRBD1 identical over 8 bases. Germline loops: CDR1 MDHEN, CDR2 SYDVKM. The V and J ends lost 3 bases and 1 base, in that order; junction bases with no gene match: 4. This CDR3 is 15 amino acids long. The CDR3, as DNA: TGTGCCAGCAGTTTCCAGGGGGCTGGGAACACTGAAGCTTTCTTT. It translates to CASSFQGAGNTEAFF. The variable domain in full, with the rest retrieved from reference TRBV28 and TRBJ1-1, is DVKVTQSSRYLVKRTGEKVFLECVQDMDHENMFWYRQDPGLGLRLIYFSYDVKMKEKGDIPEGYSVSREKKERFSLILESASTNQTSMYLCASSFQGAGNTEAFFGQGTRLTVV.

This clone was picked up many times. J is TRBJ2-7 and V is TRBV5-1, with D hard to call. Trimming stripped 0 bases from V and 6 bases from J, with 13 bases between. Germline V gene data show CDR1 as SGHRS and CDR2 as YFSETQ. The CDR3 spans 14 residues. The CDR3 spells CASSLESPVGEQYF. DNA of the CDR3: TGCGCCAGCAGCTTGGAATCCCCGGTCGGCGAGCAGTACTTC. The variable domain in full, completed from reference TRBV5-1 and TRBJ2-7, reads KAGVTQTPRYLIKTRGQQVTLSCSPISGHRSVSWYQQTPGQGLQFLFEYFSETQRNKGNFPGRFSGRQFSNSRSEMNVSTLELGDSALYLCASSLESPVGEQYFGPGTRLTVT.

The chain couples TRBV7-9 to TRBJ1-4; possible D gene TRBD1, 6 bases. Trimming took 3 bases from V and 3 from J, leaving 11 bases between them. Germline V gene sequence: CDR1 SEHNR, CDR2 FQNEAQ (reference sequence). The CDR3 covers 15 residues. The CDR3 loop reads CASSLVRGANEKLFF. CDR3 bases: TGTGCCAGCAGCTTGGTCAGGGGCGCTAATGAAAAACTGTTTTTT.

The V and J genes are TRBV7-2 and TRBJ2-3; 14 positions match TRBD2. Germline trimming cut 5 bases from V and 6 bases from J; bases unmatched to any gene: 10. This CDR3 region has 17 residues. Germline V gene data show CDR1 as SGHTA and CDR2 as FQGNSA. The CDR3 protein is CASSAQTSGRAWDTQYF. CDR3 DNA: TGTGCCAGCAGCGCTCAGACTAGCGGGAGGGCCTGGGATACGCAGTATTTT.

The chain joins TRBV4-2 to TRBJ1-4; D is perhaps TRBD1 (5 bases). CDR1 and CDR2 from the germline V gene are LGHNA and YNFKEQ. The CDR3 covers 14 residues. V shed 8 bases and J shed 3 bases, with 13 bases lying between them. In DNA, the CDR3 is TGTGCCAGCCGGGGCGAGCACGCTAATGAAAAACTGTTTTTT. As protein: CASRGEHANEKLFF.

This clone was seen at least ten times. The chain carries TRBV5-1 and TRBJ1-4; a possible D gene is TRBD1 (5 bases). The ends were cut back, 0 bases at V and 0 bases at J, with 6 bases in the middle. Germline V CDR1 and CDR2: SGHRS, YFSETQ. The CDR3 extends over 15 amino acids. Here the CDR3 DNA reads TGCGCCAGCAGCTTGGAGGGGACAACTAATGAAAAACTGTTTTTT. Its protein is CASSLEGTTNEKLFF.

This clone was seen a few times. The rearrangement uses TRBV7-7 and TRBJ2-1; D may match TRBD1 or TRBD2 (5 bases each). V lost 5 bases, J lost 10 bases, and 15 bases lay in between. CDR1 is SSHAT and CDR2 is FNYEAQ in the germline V gene (reference sequence). CDR3 length equals 13 residues. The CDR3 nucleotides are TGTGCCAGCAGCCATTCCCCCGGGGCCGAGCAGTTCTTC. It specifies CASSHSPGAEQFF.

The sample holds a few counts of this clone. The chain combines TRBV7-3 with TRBJ2-2; D remains ambiguous. V lost 1 base and J lost 0, with 3 bases in between. The CDR3 totals 14 residues. From germline, CDR1 is SGHTA and CDR2 FQGTGA. The CDR3 sequence: CASSLRSNTGELFF. CDR3 in DNA: TGTGCCAGCAGCTTAAGGTCGAACACCGGGGAGCTGTTTTTT.

This clone came up a few times. V is TRBV18 and J is TRBJ2-1; 7 bases fit TRBD2. The V gene's germline CDR1 is KGHSH and CDR2 LQKENI. With V trimmed by 4 bases and J by 8 bases, 5 bases remained unmatched. The CDR3 loop spans 13 amino acids. The CDR3 coding sequence is TGTGCCAGCTCACTGGACCTAGCGGATGAGCAGTTCTTC. Translated, it gives CASSLDLADEQFF.

The CDR3 coding sequence is TGTGCCAGCAGCCCGCGGCCTAGCGGGAGCACCGGGGAGCTGTTTTTT. It translates to CASSPRPSGSTGELFF. V and J are TRBV7-2 and TRBJ2-2, with 10 positions matching TRBD2. CDR1 SGHTA and CDR2 FQGNSA come from the germline V gene. The V gene end was trimmed by 5 bases and the J gene end by 4 bases; junction bases not matched to a gene: 7. This CDR3 has 16 amino acids.

The chain has TRBV5-5 and TRBJ1-1, with D uncertain. Per the germline V gene, CDR1 is SGHKS and CDR2 is YYEKEE (reference sequence). The length of the CDR3 is 13 residues. Trimming cost V 1 base and J 5 bases, with 9 bases left between them. In nucleotides, the CDR3 is TGTGCCAGCAGCTTGTTGGCGGGAACTGAAGCTTTCTTT. Translating it yields CASSLLAGTEAFF.

The genes are TRBV15 and TRBJ1-2; 12 nucleotides match TRBD1. In germline, CDR1 is LNHNV, CDR2 YYDKDF (reference sequence). CDR3 size: 17 residues. The J segment lost 0 bases and the V segment lost 0 bases, leaving 2 bases of the junction unmatched. CDR3 coding DNA: TGTGCCACCAGCAGAGATGGGACAGGGGGCGCTAACTATGGCTACACCTTC. This encodes CATSRDGTGGANYGYTF.

The V gene is TRBV6-1, the J gene TRBJ1-2; D not certain. The CDR3 contains 14 residues. Trimming took off 6 bases at V and 4 bases at J, with 15 bases between the two ends. CDR1 is MNHNS, CDR2 SASEGT, per germline. CDR3 amino acids: CASSHNRISYGYTF. In DNA form, the CDR3 reads TGTGCCAGCAGCCATAACCGGATTTCCTATGGCTACACCTTC.

This chain links TRBV19 with TRBJ2-1, with D possibly TRBD2 on 6 matching bases. Germline-derived CDR1 and CDR2 are LNHDA and SQIVND (reference sequence). V was clipped by 7 bases and J by 0 bases, with 13 bases between them. CDR3 length equals 15 residues. CDR3 loop: CASKTRAGSYNEQFF. CDR3 coding DNA: TGTGCCAGTAAGACGCGAGCGGGCTCCTACAATGAGCAGTTCTTC.

This clone was seen just once. The CDR3 nucleotides are TGTGCCAGCAGCGGGACAGTGCCGAACACCGGGGAGCTGTTTTTT. Its translation: CASSGTVPNTGELFF. This chain uses TRBV9 with TRBJ2-2, with D possibly matching TRBD1 (6 bases). Deletions cut 3 bases from V and 0 bases from J, with 9 bases between. The CDR3 has 15 residues. CDR1 SGDLS and CDR2 YYNGEE come from the germline V gene.

Concerning this clone itself: The sample holds other DNA sequences that translate to the same CDR3. V gene TRBV5-1 combines with J gene TRBJ2-3, with 12 bases fitting TRBD2. CDR3 length: 16 amino acids. Germline V CDR1 and CDR2: SGHRS, YFSETQ. The V segment lost 3 bases and the J segment 0 bases; nucleotides outside the gene matches: 2. DNA of the CDR3: TGCGCCAGCAGCTCGGGGACTAGCGGGAGCACAGATACGCAGTATTTT. This gives the protein CASSSGTSGSTDTQYF.

This clone was detected only a few times. This sequence may be a read error, since a much larger clone differs from it by one base. The V and J genes are TRBV5-4 and TRBJ1-1; D unresolved. This CDR3 is built from 12 residues. CDR1 and CDR2 from the germline V gene are SGHNT and YYREEE (reference sequence). V dropped 0 bases and J dropped 0 bases, with 0 bases sitting between them. The CDR3 here is CASSLVNTEAFF. The CDR3, as DNA: TGTGCCAGCAGCTTGGTGAACACTGAAGCTTTCTTT.

The chain joins TRBV11-2 to TRBJ2-7; possibly TRBD1 for D (7 bases). The CDR3 extends over 16 amino acids. Germline-derived CDR1 and CDR2 are SGHAT and FQNNGV. V was cut by 2 bases and J by 6 bases, with 20 bases left in between. The CDR3 region is CASSLRRDSYNGEQYF. DNA for the CDR3: TGTGCCAGCAGCTTAAGGAGGGACAGTTATAATGGCGAGCAGTACTTC.

The V and J genes are TRBV7-8 and TRBJ2-3; D is unclear. This CDR3 has 13 amino acids. V was cut by 1 base and J by 1 base, with 3 bases left in between. Germline lookup yields CDR1 SGHVS and CDR2 FQNEAQ. The CDR3 nucleotides are TGTGCCAGCAGCTTAGTGCGCACAGATACGCAGTATTTT. Amino acid sequence: CASSLVRTDTQYF.

This clone appeared once. V is TRBV7-2 and J is TRBJ2-5; 7 positions agree with TRBD2. CDR1 is SGHTA, CDR2 FQGNSA, per germline. With V trimmed by 1 base and J by 5 bases, 7 bases remained unmatched. The CDR3 is made up of 15 amino acids. CDR3 amino acids: CASSLGGTSEETQYF. The CDR3 DNA reads TGTGCCAGCAGCTTAGGTGGCACTAGCGAGGAGACCCAGTACTTC.